The next 32 T cell receptor beta chains were all read from a single sample in a study of CD8 T cells in ankylosing spondylitis. Via MiXCR, TCRdb re-called the 5' RACE reads, giving one row per CDR3 protein. The top ten hold less than 0.75% of the sample, which has some 250,000 distinct CDR3 sequences, 24% seen once. What was sequenced was blood, either unsorted or a sorted T cell fraction (not recorded which). Every receptor here comes from a male donor with ankylosing spondylitis or in good health (not recorded which).

V and J are TRBV10-3 and TRBJ1-1; D gene ambiguous. The germline V gene has CDR1 ENHRY and CDR2 SYGVKD. The V end was cut by 2 bases, the J end by 5 bases, with 6 bases between. The CDR3 length is 12 residues. CDR3 nucleotide sequence: TGTGCCATCAGTGAGGGACGGACTGAAGCTTTCTTT. Translated, it gives CAISEGRTEAFF.

This clonotype was observed a handful of times. The chain carries TRBV10-3 and TRBJ2-3; D ambiguous. From germline, CDR1 is ENHRY and CDR2 SYGVKD. The CDR3 covers 14 residues. V was trimmed by 10 bases and J by 4 bases, leaving 18 bases between them. In DNA, the CDR3 is TGTGCCACCCTAAGCTTGGGTTTCTCAGATACGCAGTATTTT. Its protein is CATLSLGFSDTQYF.

This clonotype was counted ten times or more. The chain uses TRBV15 and TRBJ2-3; D perhaps matches TRBD2 (6 bases). The CDR3 is 17 amino acids. Germline V gene lookup returns CDR1 LNHNV and CDR2 YYDKDF (reference sequence). V lost 1 base to trimming and J lost 0 bases, with 14 bases between them. In DNA, the CDR3 is TGTGCCACCAGCAGAGGTACCTCGGGACTTAGCACAGATACGCAGTATTTT. Protein sequence: CATSRGTSGLSTDTQYF.

The V gene is TRBV4-1, the J gene TRBJ2-5, with 11 bases matching TRBD2. Trimming cost V 5 bases and J 5 bases; bases outside gene matches: 10. CDR1 is MGHRA, CDR2 YSYEKL, per germline. CDR3 size: 16 residues. In DNA, the CDR3 is TGCGCCAGCAGCGCTAGCGGGGGGTCTGTGGTCGAGACCCAGTACTTC. Protein product: CASSASGGSVVETQYF.

The rearrangement links TRBV6-5 to TRBJ2-2, with D possibly being TRBD1 or TRBD2 (6 bases each). The CDR3 totals 16 residues. The germline V gene has CDR1 MNHEY and CDR2 SVGAGI. Trimming removed 2 bases from V and 3 bases from J, with 13 bases in between. The DNA of the CDR3 is TGTGCCAGCAGTTACCCGAGGGGGGAGGACACCGGGGAGCTGTTTTTT. This encodes CASSYPRGEDTGELFF.

This chain joins TRBV10-3 and TRBJ1-1; D possibly corresponds to TRBD1 (6 bases). Germline V gene sequence: CDR1 ENHRY, CDR2 SYGVKD. This CDR3 is 13 amino acids long. V gave up 11 bases and J gave up 0 bases, with 13 bases separating them. CDR3 DNA sequence: TGTGCCTCGGGGGCAGGGGTGAACACTGAAGCTTTCTTT. Translated: CASGAGVNTEAFF.

This clonotype was counted many times. The chain uses TRBV10-2 and TRBJ2-7; D is perhaps TRBD1 or TRBD2 (7 bases each). V was shortened by 7 bases and J by 2 bases, with 15 bases between the two germline ends. This CDR3 has 14 residues. Germline V gives CDR1 WSHSY, CDR2 SAAADI. The CDR3 DNA reads as TGCGCCAGCAAACCACAGGGGACTACCTACGAGCAGTACTTC. Protein product: CASKPQGTTYEQYF.

This clonotype was counted at least ten times. The chain couples TRBV6-5 to TRBJ1-2; 7 nucleotides agree with TRBD1. With 0 bases clipped from V and 3 bases from J, the junction kept 4 bases outside the gene matches. The CDR3 is made up of 15 amino acids. Germline V gene lookup returns CDR1 MNHEY and CDR2 SVGAGI. CDR3 DNA sequence: TGTGCCAGCAGTTACTCGGTCAGGGGGTACTATGGCTACACCTTC. This encodes CASSYSVRGYYGYTF.

V usage is TRBV6-1 and J usage is TRBJ2-4; D is possibly TRBD1 (8 bases). V was shortened by 6 bases and J by 7 bases, with 19 bases between the two germline ends. Germline V CDR1 and CDR2: MNHNS, SASEGT. The CDR3 contains 15 residues. For the CDR3, the DNA is TGTGCCAGCAGACCCGGGGGGACAGGTTGGAACATTCAGTACTTC. It codes for CASRPGGTGWNIQYF.

The chain is built from TRBV10-3 and TRBJ2-3, with D tentatively TRBD1 or TRBD2 (5 bases each). Trimming cost V 3 bases and J 2 bases, with 12 bases left between them. Germline lookup yields CDR1 ENHRY and CDR2 SYGVKD. CDR3 length: 15 amino acids. CDR3 sequence reads: CAISDTGTYTDTQYF. CDR3 nucleotides: TGTGCCATCAGTGACACCGGGACGTACACAGATACGCAGTATTTT.

This clonotype was counted a few times. The rearrangement uses TRBV20-1 and TRBJ1-2; 8 bases map to TRBD1. V lost 5 bases to trimming and J lost 7 bases; unmatched junction nucleotides: 18. The CDR3 spans 16 residues. Per germline, CDR1 DFQATT and CDR2 SNEGSKA (reference sequence). CDR3 region: CSARQRTGTGSGGYTF. Written as DNA, the CDR3 is TGCAGTGCTCGCCAAAGGACAGGGACAGGCTCGGGTGGCTACACCTTC.

The chain combines TRBV20-1 with TRBJ2-3; TRBD2 might be the D (6 bases). This CDR3 comprises 16 residues. Germline assignment: CDR1 DFQATT and CDR2 SNEGSKA (reference sequence). Between the trimmed V and J ends, which lost 0 bases and 2 bases, there was a span of 15 bases. CDR3 nucleotide sequence: TGCAGTGCTAGAGAAGGGGTCGGGGGACCCACAGATACGCAGTATTTT. Its translation: CSAREGVGGPTDTQYF.

This clonotype was counted a few times. V and J are TRBV12-3 or TRBV12-4 and TRBJ2-1, with D possibly matching TRBD2 (6 bases). The CDR3 consists of 14 residues. V was cut by 10 bases and J by 7 bases, with 20 bases left in between. CDR3 DNA sequence: TGTGCCACGTCCTGGGACCGACGGGGGAATGAGCAGTTCTTC. Translated, it gives CATSWDRRGNEQFF.

This clonotype was detected many times. CDR3 sequence: CASSLEGVHNSPLHF. CDR3 DNA: TGCGCCAGCAGCTTGGAAGGGGTACATAATTCACCCCTCCACTTT. The V gene is TRBV5-1, the J gene TRBJ1-6, with a weak D call TRBD1 (5 bases). V lost 0 bases and J 5 bases, leaving 9 bases between the germline ends. The V gene's germline CDR1 is SGHRS and CDR2 YFSETQ. The CDR3 totals 15 residues.

The V and J genes are TRBV11-1 and TRBJ2-1, with 11 bases fitting TRBD2. The CDR3 has 16 amino acids. Germline V lookup: CDR1 SGHAT, CDR2 FQDESV (reference sequence). V lost 1 base, J lost 7 bases, and 6 bases stayed unmatched. CDR3: CASSLGASGGWNEQFF. The DNA of the CDR3 is TGTGCCAGCAGCTTAGGGGCTAGCGGGGGGTGGAATGAGCAGTTCTTC.

This chain links TRBV15 with TRBJ2-3; a weak D match, TRBD1 (5 bases). The V and J ends lost 4 bases and 5 bases respectively, with 13 bases between them. The CDR3 runs to 14 residues. Germline V gene lookup returns CDR1 LNHNV and CDR2 YYDKDF (reference sequence). The CDR3 nucleotides read TGTGCCACCAGCAAGGGGCCTTCGGGAGATACGCAGTATTTT. It codes for CATSKGPSGDTQYF.

The J gene is TRBJ2-7, the V gene TRBV20-1; possibly TRBD1 for D (5 bases). V was cut by 2 bases and J by 3 bases, with 11 bases left in between. This CDR3 spans 13 amino acids. Looked up from germline, CDR1 is DFQATT and CDR2 is SNEGSKA (reference sequence). The CDR3 is CSARFLGDYEQYF. The CDR3, as DNA: TGCAGTGCTAGATTCCTAGGGGACTACGAGCAGTACTTC.

The chain is built from TRBV2 and TRBJ2-1; D possibly corresponds to TRBD2 (6 bases). The V and J ends lost 3 bases and 9 bases respectively, with 15 bases between them. Germline V gene sequence: CDR1 SNHLY, CDR2 FYNNEI. This CDR3 has 14 amino acids. CDR3 in amino acids: CASSEERGSSEQFF. For the CDR3, the DNA is TGTGCCAGCAGTGAGGAACGGGGGAGTAGTGAGCAGTTCTTC.

This clonotype was seen only a few times. V is TRBV19 and J is TRBJ2-3; 10 bases align to TRBD2. The J segment lost 7 bases and the V segment lost 4 bases, leaving 8 bases of the junction unmatched. CDR3 length equals 15 residues. The germline gives CDR1 LNHDA, CDR2 SQIVND (reference sequence). The CDR3 sequence: CASSTLAGGSYTQYF. CDR3 DNA: TGTGCCAGTAGTACCTTAGCGGGGGGTTCATATACGCAGTATTTT.

This clonotype has a count of ten or more. The J gene is TRBJ1-5, the V gene TRBV20-1; TRBD1 might be the D (5 bases). The CDR3 is 16 amino acids. Deletions cut 0 bases from V and 3 bases from J, with 15 bases between. Germline CDR1 reads DFQATT; CDR2 reads SNEGSKA (reference sequence). CDR3 sequence reads: CSARDLVGTLNQPQHF. As DNA, the CDR3 is TGCAGTGCTAGAGATCTCGTGGGGACTCTCAATCAGCCCCAGCATTTT.

J is TRBJ2-1 and V is TRBV12-3 or TRBV12-4, with a tentative D call TRBD2 (5 bases). The CDR3 length is 16 residues. V lost 3 bases and J 0 bases, leaving 12 bases between the germline ends. CDR3 amino acids: CASSFEGPSSYNEQFF. The CDR3 DNA reads as TGTGCCAGCAGTTTCGAGGGCCCGAGCTCCTACAATGAGCAGTTCTTC.

The genes are TRBV21-1 and TRBJ2-7; the table assigns TRBD1, which was not confirmed against the DNA. TRBV21-1 is a pseudogene. The CDR3 totals 15 residues. The CDR3 here is CASSTRGREHYEQYF. The CDR3 coding sequence is TGTGCCAGCAGCACCCGAGGACGGGAACATTACGAGCAGTACTTC.

This clonotype was detected many times. The chain employs TRBV7-9 and TRBJ2-2; D is possibly TRBD2 (5 bases). Per the germline V gene, CDR1 is SEHNR and CDR2 is FQNEAQ (reference sequence). V was trimmed by 3 bases and J by 5 bases, leaving 10 bases between them. The CDR3 extends over 14 amino acids. CDR3 bases: TGTGCCAGCAGCTTTCGGGATAGGACCGGGGAGCTGTTTTTT. This codes for CASSFRDRTGELFF.

This chain links TRBV20-1 with TRBJ1-1, with TRBD1 matching 7 bases. Germline V lookup: CDR1 DFQATT, CDR2 SNEGSKA (reference sequence). The CDR3 length is 13 residues. Trimming removed 3 bases from V and 12 bases from J; junction bases left unmatched: 13. CDR3 sequence reads: CSARPLPGGRPFF. The CDR3 bases are TGCAGTGCTAGGCCATTACCAGGGGGTCGGCCTTTCTTT.

The CDR3 DNA follows: TGCAGTGCTAGAGACGCAGGGGGTGACTCCTACGAGCAGTACTTC. Translation gives CSARDAGGDSYEQYF. V usage is TRBV20-1 and J usage is TRBJ2-7; TRBD1 agrees at 7 bases. Looked up from germline, CDR1 is DFQATT and CDR2 is SNEGSKA (reference sequence). Germline trimming cut 0 bases from V and 0 bases from J; bases unmatched to any gene: 5. The CDR3 totals 15 residues.

The chain couples TRBV29-1 to TRBJ1-2; tentative D call: TRBD1 (6 bases). The germline V gene encodes CDR1 SQVTM and CDR2 ANQGSEA. The CDR3 is 14 residues long. The V end lost 1 base, the J end lost 3 bases, and 12 bases lay between the germline ends. This chain's CDR3 is CSVEVTRGDYGYTF. In DNA form, the CDR3 reads TGCAGCGTTGAAGTAACCAGGGGTGACTATGGCTACACCTTC.

This clonotype showed up many times. The V gene is TRBV7-9, the J gene TRBJ1-2, with D hard to call. V dropped 3 bases and J dropped 1 base, with 9 bases sitting between them. Germline CDR1 is SEHNR and CDR2 is FQNEAQ (reference sequence). The CDR3 has 14 residues. This chain's CDR3 is CASSFEAVNYGYTF. The DNA for the CDR3 is TGTGCCAGCAGCTTTGAAGCAGTTAACTATGGCTACACCTTC. Full variable domain (missing parts from reference TRBV7-9 and TRBJ1-2): DTGVSQNPRHKITKRGQNVTFRCDPISEHNRLYWYRQTLGQGPEFLTYFQNEAQLEKSRLLSDRFSAERPKGSFSTLEIQRTEQGDSAMYLCASSFEAVNYGYTFGSGTRLTVV.

The sample holds a few counts of this clonotype. The chain carries TRBV10-1 and TRBJ2-5, with 10 bases lining up with TRBD2. CDR1 is WNHNN and CDR2 is SYGVQD in the germline V gene (reference sequence). The J segment lost 4 bases and the V segment lost 4 bases, leaving 3 bases of the junction unmatched. This CDR3 spans 14 amino acids. CDR3 residues: CASSGSSGGETQYF. Written as DNA, the CDR3 is TGCGCCAGCAGTGGGTCTAGCGGGGGAGAGACCCAGTACTTC.

This clonotype was observed a handful of times. The chain has TRBV29-1 and TRBJ2-3; D not resolved. Per the germline V gene, CDR1 is SQVTM and CDR2 is ANQGSEA. CDR3 size: 13 residues. The CDR3, as DNA: TGCAGGGGGAAGAAAAGGGTGACAGATACGCAGTATTTT. Translated: CRGKKRVTDTQYF.

The chain has TRBV20-1 and TRBJ2-7; D is uncertain. V lost 3 bases and J 9 bases, leaving 18 bases between the germline ends. The CDR3 extends over 13 amino acids. In germline, CDR1 is DFQATT, CDR2 SNEGSKA (reference sequence). CDR3 coding DNA: TGCAGTGCTAGTTCCGGATTGGATTTGGGGCAGTACTTC. Protein sequence: CSASSGLDLGQYF.

This clonotype was detected ten times or more. The rearrangement uses TRBV20-1 and TRBJ2-7; no clear D gene. Deletions cut 4 bases from V and 6 bases from J, with 16 bases between. The CDR3 has 13 amino acids. Per germline, CDR1 DFQATT and CDR2 SNEGSKA (reference sequence). CDR3 protein: CSATDRVSGEQYF. The CDR3 coding sequence is TGCAGTGCTACTGATAGGGTGAGTGGCGAGCAGTACTTC.

This clonotype was found many times. This rearrangement joins TRBV29-1 to TRBJ2-3, with a tentative D call TRBD1 (5 bases). The CDR3 extends over 13 amino acids. Looked up from germline, CDR1 is SQVTM and CDR2 is ANQGSEA. V lost 1 base, J lost 4 bases, and 9 bases lay in between. CDR3 sequence (DNA): TGCAGCGTTGAAGGTGGGGCAGCAGATACGCAGTATTTT. Translating it yields CSVEGGAADTQYF.